The rows below give T cell receptor beta chains drawn from one sample of a study of blood T cells in healthy people across ages. One entry per CDR3 protein results from TCRdb running MiXCR on the 5' RACE reads. The repertoire consists of 780,000 or so distinct CDR3 sequences, with just over 55% occurring once and the leading ten covering roughly 26%. The sequenced material came from blood. Receptors originate from a man aged 40-49 years in good health. CDR3s include the opening cysteine and the closing phenylalanine or tryptophan. Each record gives: CDR3 length, V gene, CDR3 protein.

cdr3_length: 15; v_call: TRBV6-2/TRBV6-3; cdr3_aa: CASRHPGQGRYEQYF
cdr3_length: 16; v_call: TRBV20-1; cdr3_aa: CSARTVGGSSSDTQYF
cdr3_length: 16; v_call: TRBV13; cdr3_aa: CASSPGGAGVFHEQYF
cdr3_length: 16; v_call: TRBV20-1; cdr3_aa: CSASVGGAFNADTQYF
cdr3_length: 16; v_call: TRBV7-2; cdr3_aa: CASSLEAGQSSYEQYF
cdr3_length: 14; v_call: TRBV15; cdr3_aa: CATSKATGLYEQYF
cdr3_length: 15; v_call: TRBV4-2; cdr3_aa: CASSQLAGDTGELFF
cdr3_length: 16; v_call: TRBV7-2; cdr3_aa: CASSLGSSSGTDTQYF
cdr3_length: 13; v_call: TRBV5-6; cdr3_aa: CASTLTPNTEAFF
cdr3_length: 15; v_call: TRBV3-1; cdr3_aa: CASGLPGQAQETQYF
cdr3_length: 18; v_call: TRBV12-3/TRBV12-4; cdr3_aa: CASSFSTTYFSGANVLTF
cdr3_length: 14; v_call: TRBV27; cdr3_aa: CASSLRDGSLELFF
cdr3_length: 17; v_call: TRBV7-9; cdr3_aa: CASSPTQDSGVLAEQYF
cdr3_length: 16; v_call: TRBV9; cdr3_aa: CASSGTTGLANYEQYF
cdr3_length: 13; v_call: TRBV29-1; cdr3_aa: CSVAEGGGDTQYF
cdr3_length: 13; v_call: TRBV27; cdr3_aa: CASSLMGYQPQHF
cdr3_length: 16; v_call: TRBV20-1; cdr3_aa: CSARESGQGVVNKQYF
cdr3_length: 13; v_call: TRBV24-1; cdr3_aa: CATNDRGDQPQHF
cdr3_length: 15; v_call: TRBV11-2; cdr3_aa: CASSLGWASNTEAFF
cdr3_length: 18; v_call: TRBV28; cdr3_aa: CASSLYSGAVTLYNEQFF
cdr3_length: 15; v_call: TRBV6-2/TRBV6-3; cdr3_aa: CALGPGGHKYETQYF
cdr3_length: 14; v_call: TRBV9; cdr3_aa: CASSEFVTNYGYTF
cdr3_length: 15; v_call: TRBV9; cdr3_aa: CASSVVEGSYNEQYF
cdr3_length: 14; v_call: TRBV5-1; cdr3_aa: CASTVTGAEETQYF
cdr3_length: 15; v_call: TRBV10-3; cdr3_aa: CAITQGPEASYEQYF
cdr3_length: 13; v_call: TRBV20-1; cdr3_aa: CSASGMSNEKLFF
cdr3_length: 15; v_call: TRBV13; cdr3_aa: CASSLDGTGSLGYTF
cdr3_length: 13; v_call: TRBV15; cdr3_aa: CATGEDRPNEQFF